Shown below are 20 T cell receptor beta chains from a single sample sequenced in a study of CD8+CD57+ T cells in acquired aplastic anemia. Patients chosen for sequencing had CD8+CD57+ cells that had expanded, as shown by flow cytometry. Investigators profiled TCR beta VDJ and CDR3 from genomic DNA template. MiXCR, run by TCRdb on the reads, gives a single entry per CDR3 protein. This sample has roughly 260,000 distinct CDR3 sequences, with 45% to 50% found just once. The sequencing sample was made of sorted CD4+, CD8+, or CD8+CD57+ T cells (not recorded which) from PBMCs. Source of these receptors: a human donor with aplastic anemia.

This clonotype occurred many times. The rearrangement uses TRBV27 and TRBJ2-7; the match to TRBD2 covers 7 bases. The CDR3 totals 15 residues. CDR1 is MNHEY and CDR2 is SMNVEV in the germline V gene (reference sequence). V was clipped by 5 bases and J by 0 bases; unmatched bases: 7. The CDR3 spells CASSQTSRFSYEQYF. The CDR3 region has the DNA TGTGCCAGCAGTCAGACTAGCCGATTCTCCTACGAGCAGTACTTC.

This chain connects TRBV15 to TRBJ1-1; a weak D match, TRBD1 (6 bases). This CDR3 contains 15 residues. CDR1 and CDR2 from the germline V gene are LNHNV and YYDKDF (reference sequence). With 5 bases removed from V and 5 bases from J, the gap between germline ends came to 18 bases. CDR3: CATSGYTGRRTEAFF. Here the CDR3 DNA reads TGTGCCACCAGCGGCTATACAGGGCGGAGGACTGAAGCTTTCTTT.

Worth noting for this clonotype: A read error is possible here, since a much larger clone lies one base away. The conserved closing phenylalanine or tryptophan is absent in this CDR3, likely reflecting a read error. The genes are TRBV30 and TRBJ1-4; D gene ambiguous. Germline CDR1 reads GTSNPN; CDR2 reads SVGIG (reference sequence). V was cut by 6 bases and J by 0 bases, with 8 bases left in between. The CDR3 sequence is 13 residues long. The CDR3 reads CACFGATNEKLFS. CDR3 bases: TGTGCCTGTTTTGGGGCAACTAATGAAAAACTGTTTTCT.

This clonotype showed up many times. The chain has TRBV2 and TRBJ2-1; D is uncertain. The CDR3 length is 10 residues. Looked up from germline, CDR1 is SNHLY and CDR2 is FYNNEI. Trimming stripped 4 bases from V and 12 bases from J, with 7 bases between. This chain's CDR3 is CASSGRGQFF. As DNA, the CDR3 is TGTGCCAGCAGTGGTCGTGGGCAGTTCTTC.

Turning to this clonotype: As the CDR3 is not closed by the conserved phenylalanine or tryptophan, this likely results from a read error. No DNA is shown, since the ends of the CDR3 on it are uncertain; the CDR3 is the one TCRdb lists. The rearrangement links TRBV2 to TRBJ1-4; TRBD1, the D gene given by the table, was not confirmed from the DNA. The V gene's germline CDR1 is SNHLY and CDR2 FYNNEI. The CDR3 totals 14 residues, both ends included. The CDR3 here is CASSDDGSEAFFGQ.

The sample holds many counts of this clonotype. This rearrangement joins TRBV6-5 to TRBJ2-7; 11 bases are shared with TRBD1. Germline CDR1 MNHEY, CDR2 SVGAGI. The length of the CDR3 is 14 residues. The V and J ends lost 4 bases and 6 bases, in that order; junction bases with no gene match: 5. Written as DNA, the CDR3 is TGTGCCAGCAGTTCACCGGGACAGGGGGTCGAGCAGTACTTC. The encoded protein is CASSSPGQGVEQYF.

This clonotype was observed a handful of times. A much larger clone sits a single nucleotide away, making a read error possible. This rearrangement joins TRBV7-2 to TRBJ2-7, with no clear D. The CDR3 is 11 amino acids. V was trimmed by 0 bases and J by 5 bases, leaving 2 bases between them. Germline CDR1 reads SGHTA; CDR2 reads FQGNSA. The CDR3 sequence is CASSLAHEQYF. Here the CDR3 DNA reads TGTGCCAGCAGCTTAGCGCACGAGCAGTACTTC.

The rearrangement joins TRBV25-1 to TRBJ2-5, with D possibly being TRBD1 (5 bases). V was cut by 5 bases and J by 9 bases, with 13 bases left in between. This CDR3 region has 12 residues. Looked up from germline, CDR1 is MGHDK and CDR2 is SYGVNS. CDR3 loop: CASSRLEGAQYF. As DNA, the CDR3 is TGTGCCAGCAGTAGGCTTGAAGGGGCCCAGTACTTC.

This clonotype was seen once. The chain links TRBV6-1 to TRBJ2-7; 12 bases fit TRBD2. In germline, CDR1 is MNHNS, CDR2 SASEGT. The trim removed 6 bases at V and 3 bases at J, leaving 6 bases unmatched. This CDR3 contains 15 residues. The CDR3 protein is CASRETSGRIYEQYF. The CDR3 nucleotides are TGTGCCAGCAGGGAGACTAGCGGGAGAATCTACGAGCAGTACTTC.

This clonotype came up many times. The CDR3 nucleotides read TGCGCCAGCAGCCTAACCGGGACAGGGGGCTCGAATCAGCCCCAGCATTTT. Encoded protein: CASSLTGTGGSNQPQHF. V gene TRBV4-3 combines with J gene TRBJ1-5; 12 bases align to TRBD1. This CDR3 is 17 amino acids long. CDR1 and CDR2 from the germline V gene are LGHNA and YSLEER. V shed 4 bases and J 4 bases; nucleotides not matched to a gene: 8.

In its sample, this clonotype was seen a few times. The chain links TRBV4-3 to TRBJ1-1; D unresolved. V was cut by 0 bases and J by 5 bases, with 13 bases left in between. Germline assignment: CDR1 LGHNA and CDR2 YSLEER. The CDR3 has 15 residues. The CDR3 spells CASSQDRNLGTEAFF. CDR3 nucleotides: TGCGCCAGCAGCCAAGATAGGAATTTGGGAACTGAAGCTTTCTTT.

This clonotype has only one observation. A much larger clonotype is one base distant, so this may be a read error. The V call is TRBV5-6, the J call TRBJ2-5; D possibly uses TRBD1 or TRBD2 (6 bases each). Germline values: CDR1 SGHDT, CDR2 YYEEEE. Trimming shortened V by 6 bases and J by 5 bases, and 14 bases separated the two germline ends. This CDR3 contains 13 residues. The CDR3 DNA is TGTGCCAGCATCTGGGGGGCGGCGGAGACCCAGTACTTC. Protein: CASIWGAAETQYF. The variable domain in full, completed from reference TRBV5-6 and TRBJ2-5, reads DAGVTQSPTHLIKTRGQQVTLRCSPKSGHDTVSWYQQALGQGPQFIFQYYEEEERQRGNFPDRFSGHQFPNYSSELNVNALLLGDSALYLCASIWGAAETQYFGPGTRLLVL.

This rearrangement joins TRBV12-3 or TRBV12-4 to TRBJ1-2; D is undetermined. The CDR3 is made up of 12 amino acids. V was trimmed by 6 bases and J by 2 bases, leaving 7 bases between them. CDR3 sequence (DNA): TGTGCCAGCAGAAAGAGCAACTATGGCTACACCTTC. Its translation: CASRKSNYGYTF.

This clonotype was counted at least ten times. The chain recombines TRBV5-8 with TRBJ2-1; 9 nucleotides agree with TRBD2. J lost 2 bases, V lost 2 bases, and 5 bases had no gene match. Germline V gene data show CDR1 as SGHTS and CDR2 as YDEGEE. This CDR3 has 16 amino acids. The chain's CDR3 is CASSFPASGAYNEQFF. CDR3 nucleotides: TGTGCCAGCAGCTTTCCGGCTAGCGGGGCCTACAATGAGCAGTTCTTC. Using reference TRBV5-8 and TRBJ2-1 for the parts outside the CDR3, the full variable domain is EAGVTQSPTHLIKTRGQQATLRCSPISGHTSVYWYQQALGLGLQFLLWYDEGEERNRGNFPPRFSGRQFPNYSSELNVNALELEDSALYLCASSFPASGAYNEQFFGPGTRLTVL.

CDR3 in DNA: TGTGCCAGCAGTTATAATAGCGGGAGCACAGATACGCAGTATTTT. Its translation: CASSYNSGSTDTQYF. V and J are TRBV6-6 and TRBJ2-3, with 7 bases identical to TRBD2. CDR3 length: 15 residues. Germline loops: CDR1 MNHNY, CDR2 SVGAGI (reference sequence). V dropped 3 bases and J dropped 0; count of bases not matched to a gene: 3.

This clonotype has ten or more counts. The rearrangement links TRBV6-6 to TRBJ2-1, with a tentative D call TRBD2 (7 bases). V lost 5 bases, J lost 5 bases, and 19 bases lay in between. Germline loops: CDR1 MNHNY, CDR2 SVGAGI (reference sequence). This CDR3 contains 16 residues. The CDR3 spells CASSPRRGGADNEQFF. The CDR3 DNA is TGTGCCAGCAGTCCCAGGAGGGGGGGGGCCGACAATGAGCAGTTCTTC.

This chain connects TRBV10-3 to TRBJ2-1; 8 bases line up with TRBD2. CDR3 size: 12 residues. From germline, CDR1 is ENHRY and CDR2 SYGVKD. J gave up 8 bases and V 11 bases, and 8 bases lay outside the gene matches. The CDR3 region has the DNA TGTGCCGTAAAGCGGGAGTCCGATGAGCAGTTCTTC. Its translation is CAVKRESDEQFF.

The chain combines TRBV20-1 with TRBJ2-5, with TRBD1 identical over 10 bases. Germline trimming cut 1 base from V and 2 bases from J; bases unmatched to any gene: 1. The length of the CDR3 is 14 residues. CDR1 and CDR2 from the germline V gene are DFQATT and SNEGSKA (reference sequence). For the CDR3, the DNA is TGCAGTGCTAGAGGGACAGGGGGGCAAGAGACCCAGTACTTC. This translates into CSARGTGGQETQYF.

In this sample, this clonotype turned up a few times. V gene TRBV28 combines with J gene TRBJ2-7, with a tentative D call TRBD1 (6 bases). Per germline, CDR1 MDHEN and CDR2 SYDVKM. The V and J ends lost 3 bases and 4 bases respectively, with 19 bases between them. The CDR3 is made up of 16 amino acids. CDR3 nucleotide sequence: TGTGCCAGCAGTTTCGGTACAGGGAGAAAGGGATACGAGCAGTACTTC. Translating gives CASSFGTGRKGYEQYF.

The chain carries TRBV2 and TRBJ1-2; TRBD1 might be the D (5 bases). V shed 3 bases and J shed 4 bases, with 12 bases lying between them. The CDR3 contains 14 residues. Germline V gene data show CDR1 as SNHLY and CDR2 as FYNNEI. The CDR3 sequence is CASSDQGVAYGYTF. DNA of the CDR3: TGTGCCAGCAGTGACCAGGGTGTTGCCTATGGCTACACCTTC.